Listed below are T cell receptor beta chains from one sample, sequenced in a study of post-analysis software for immune sequencing data. TCRdb analysed the PCR reads with MiXCR anew, one entry per CDR3 protein. The table shows some 800,000 distinct CDR3 sequences, with roughly 50% occurring only once. Sequencing was carried out using blood. The receptors here all came from a girl aged 5 to 17 with multiple sclerosis. Each CDR3 is given with its conserved first and last residue. A D gene is named only where the DNA matches it firmly. A clone size is listed for some rows: how often the clone was seen (once, few, many), or a class if it is expanded.

V	D	J	size	DNA	CDR3
TRBV3-1	TRBD2	TRBJ2-3	.	TGTGCCAGCAGCCAAAGGACGAGCGGGAGCGTCGCAGATACGCAGTATTTT	CASSQRTSGSVADTQYF
TRBV11-1	TRBD2	TRBJ2-3	.	TGTGCCAGCAGCTTAGCGGTGGCGCCCCAAGCGAGCGGGAGGGCCCCGACACGCACAGATACGCAGTATTTT	CASSLAVAPQASGRAPTRTDTQYF
TRBV6-2/TRBV6-3	.	TRBJ1-1	.	TGTGCCAGCGATCGGGGAAGCACTGAAGCTTTCTTT	CASDRGSTEAFF
TRBV6-5	.	TRBJ2-5	.	TGTGCCAGCAGCCGGGGGACTTTGGAGACCCAGTACTTC	CASSRGTLETQYF
TRBV29-1	TRBD2	TRBJ2-5	.	TGCAGCGTTGACGGGACTAGCAGCGTGGAGACCCAGTACTTC	CSVDGTSSVETQYF
TRBV12-3/TRBV12-4	.	TRBJ2-7	few	TGTGCCAGCAGTTTAACGGGAGCGGCGCGCGAGCAGTACTTC	CASSLTGAAREQYF
TRBV29-1	.	TRBJ2-7	.	TGCAGCGTTGAAGATCCAAGAAAACAGTACTTC	CSVEDPRKQYF
TRBV25-1	.	TRBJ1-2	few	TGTGCCAGCAGTGAAACATTGAACTATGGCTACACCTTC	CASSETLNYGYTF
TRBV20-1	TRBD2	TRBJ2-1	few	TGCAGTGCTAGATCTTATAGCGGGGGCTCCTACAATGAGCAGTTCTTC	CSARSYSGGSYNEQFF
TRBV12-3/TRBV12-4	TRBD2	TRBJ2-1	few	TGTGCCAGCAGCCCCCCCTGGGAGGGAGGTGGTGAGCAGTTCTTC	CASSPPWEGGGEQFF
TRBV12-3/TRBV12-4	.	TRBJ2-3	.	TGTGCCAGCAGTGGCGAGTTGGCTAGCACAGATACGCAGTATTTT	CASSGELASTDTQYF
TRBV5-1	.	TRBJ2-1	.	TGCGCCAGCAGCTTGGCCGAACGTTCGAGCTCCTACAATGAGCAGTTCTTC	CASSLAERSSSYNEQFF
TRBV25-1	.	TRBJ2-7	.	TGTGCCAGCAGGGGGGGTTGGGCCGAGCAGTACTTC	CASRGGWAEQYF
TRBV6-5	TRBD1	TRBJ1-2	once	TGTGCCAGCAGTCGGGTCGGACAGGGCGGCTACACCTTC	CASSRVGQGGYTF
TRBV2	TRBD1	TRBJ1-6	.	TGTGCCAGCAGTGAAGCCCAGACAGGGAATTCACCCCTCCACTTT	CASSEAQTGNSPLHF
TRBV6-5	TRBD1	TRBJ2-3	many	TGTGCCAGCAGTTTACAGGGGGCGAGGACAGATACGCAGTATTTT	CASSLQGARTDTQYF
TRBV9	.	TRBJ2-1	once	TGTGCCAGCAGCGTAGTATCATCCGGACTCCCTGAGCAGTTCTTC	CASSVVSSGLPEQFF
TRBV7-6	TRBD2	TRBJ2-5	.	TGTGCCAGCACCCCCGGGGTAGCGGGCGACCGGGGACAAGAGACCCAGTACTTC	CASTPGVAGDRGQETQYF